The sequence of this T cell receptor (beta chain) was determined in a study of blood T cell repertoires in COVID-19 (dated by TCRdb to about 2020). For context, the study as a whole: Collaborator samples came from the United States, Italy and Spain and covered acute and convalescent phases of COVID-19. HLA class I and class II types, where available, came from metadata supplied by the sample provider rather than from assay-based typing. The sample metadata nearly always contained a de-identified subject ID, COVID-19 status, age in years and sex. Deeply sampled blood TCRbeta repertoires from subjects exposed to, actively infected with, or recovered from COVID-19 were included in the dataset. Samples came from the ongoing ImmuneRACE study (first 160 participants) plus 1,254 subjects from 6 global collaborators. A freely available public database, intended as a resource for researchers studying the immune response to SARS-CoV-2, is where the repertoires were released. The material from the prospective study consisted of cDNA or gDNA derived from T cells, B-cell-depleted T cells, or PBMCs. Results the study describes overall, beyond this receptor: How much clinical and demographic metadata was included differed by source and by participant, and the metadata was provided uncurated.

Per the germline V gene (reference sequence), LNHDA is the CDR1 and SQIVND is the CDR2. A distance of 13 bases separates the germline ends of V and J, which lose 7 bases and 6 bases respectively. Taken from cysteine to phenylalanine, the CDR3 has 14 residues. The CDR3 DNA has 42 bases and is translated from base 1. The immunoSEQ Assay, a bias-controlled multiplex PCR, was used to amplify TCRbeta CDR3 regions from genomic DNA. Regarding the original processing steps: Nucleated cell counts per sample were estimated from amplification of reference gene primers within the assay. Sequence reads were collapsed and filtered to measure the absolute abundance of every unique TCRbeta CDR3 rearrangement. For each sample, productive Simpson clonality was calculated by taking the square root of Simpson's diversity index across productive rearrangements. Held by TCRdb, this immuneACCESS table contains in-frame sequences only and omits some clones. Under half of the omission traces to an unresolved V gene where checked; the cause of the rest is unknown. V, J and clone size are those of that table, while D and trimming were read from the DNA. Here the sample has about 83,000 clones; around 90% occur a single time. The leading ten clones occupy about 15% of the sample.

This clone has just a few counts. No cognate antigen has been identified for it. No clone much larger than this one lies a single base away; base qualities are absent. The collaborating institutions used their own protocols to collect whole blood in K2EDTA tubes. For TCRbeta analysis, collaborators shipped samples as frozen whole blood, isolated PBMCs, or DNA extracted from either of those sample types. This sequence was found in a woman of 80 years or more with active or convalescent COVID-19. In this chain, TRBV19 is recombined with TRBJ1-6; the D gene cannot be named for sure. The sequencing sample was made of peripheral blood. The sequenced DNA is TGTGCCAGTAACCCGGAGTCGGGTAATTCACCCCTCCACTTT. Protein translation: CASNPESGNSPLHF. This CDR3, with the reference TRBV19 and TRBJ1-6 proteins standing in past its ends, gives the full variable domain DGGITQSPKYLFRKEGQNVTLSCEQNLNHDAMYWYRQDPGQGLRLIYYSQIVNDFQKGDIAEGYSVSREKKESFPLTVTSAQKNPTAFYLCASNPESGNSPLHFGNGTRLTVT.